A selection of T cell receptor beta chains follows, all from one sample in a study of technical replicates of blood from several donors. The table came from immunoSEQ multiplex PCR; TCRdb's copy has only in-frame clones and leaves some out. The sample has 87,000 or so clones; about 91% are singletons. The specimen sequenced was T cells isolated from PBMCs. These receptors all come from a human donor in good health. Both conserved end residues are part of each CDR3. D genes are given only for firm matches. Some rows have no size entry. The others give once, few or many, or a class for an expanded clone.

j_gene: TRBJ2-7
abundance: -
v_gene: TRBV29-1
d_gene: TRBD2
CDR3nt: TGCAGCGTTGTACCCCGCCTAGCGGGGGTCTACGAGCAGTACTTC
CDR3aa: CSVVPRLAGVYEQYF

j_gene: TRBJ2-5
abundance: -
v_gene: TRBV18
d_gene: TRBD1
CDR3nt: TGTGCCAGCTCCCGGGGACAGGTCTGGGAGACCCAGTACTTC
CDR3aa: CASSRGQVWETQYF

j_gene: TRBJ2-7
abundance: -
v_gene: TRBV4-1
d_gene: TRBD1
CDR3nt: TGCGCCAGCAGCCAGGAAGACAGGGGGGTGGCCTACGAGCAGTACTTC
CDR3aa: CASSQEDRGVAYEQYF

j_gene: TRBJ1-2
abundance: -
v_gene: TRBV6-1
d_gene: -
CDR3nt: TGTGCCAGCAGTGTATCCATAGTGACAGGTAACTATGGCTACACCTTC
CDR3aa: CASSVSIVTGNYGYTF

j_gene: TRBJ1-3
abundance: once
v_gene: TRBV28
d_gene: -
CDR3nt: TGTGCCAGCAGTCCCCCGACAGACGCCTCTGGAAACACCATATATTTT
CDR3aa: CASSPPTDASGNTIYF

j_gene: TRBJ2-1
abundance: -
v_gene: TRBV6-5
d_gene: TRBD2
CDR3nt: TGTGCCAGCAGTTTAGCGGGGGGGGCCGGGGTCGATGAGCAGTTCTTC
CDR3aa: CASSLAGGAGVDEQFF

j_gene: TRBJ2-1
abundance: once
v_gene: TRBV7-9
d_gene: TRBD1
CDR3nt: TGTGCCAGCAGCTTCAGGCAGGGGGCCGACAATGAGCAGTTCTTC
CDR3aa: CASSFRQGADNEQFF

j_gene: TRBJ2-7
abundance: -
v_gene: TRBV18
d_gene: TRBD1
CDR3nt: TGTGCCAGCTCGGGAGGAGACAGGGGATTTTCCTACGAGCAGTACTTC
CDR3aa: CASSGGDRGFSYEQYF

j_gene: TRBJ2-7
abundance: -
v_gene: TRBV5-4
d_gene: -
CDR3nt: TGTGCCAGCAGGCGGAGCTTGGGTTACGAGCAGTACTTC
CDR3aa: CASRRSLGYEQYF

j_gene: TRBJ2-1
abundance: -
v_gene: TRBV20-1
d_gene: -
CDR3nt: TGCAGTGCCGAGCCGTACAATGAGCAGTTCTTC
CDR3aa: CSAEPYNEQFF

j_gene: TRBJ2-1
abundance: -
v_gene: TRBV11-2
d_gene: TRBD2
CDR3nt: TGTGCCAGCAGAAGAACCGGGACTAGCGGGTTCTACAATGAGCAGTTCTTC
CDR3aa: CASRRTGTSGFYNEQFF

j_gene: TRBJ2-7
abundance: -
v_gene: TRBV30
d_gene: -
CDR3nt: TGTGCCTGGAGCGACGACAGGCTCGAGCAGTACTTC
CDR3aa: CAWSDDRLEQYF

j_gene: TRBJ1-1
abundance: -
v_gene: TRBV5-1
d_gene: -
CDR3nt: TGCGCCAGCGTCGGAGGAGGGAACACTGAAGCTTTCTTT
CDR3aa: CASVGGGNTEAFF

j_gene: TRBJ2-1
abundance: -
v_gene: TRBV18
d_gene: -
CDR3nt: TGTGCCAGCTCACCAATAGCACAGGCCGGTGAGCAGTTCTTC
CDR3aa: CASSPIAQAGEQFF

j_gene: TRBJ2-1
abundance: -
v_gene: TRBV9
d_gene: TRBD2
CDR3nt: TGTGCCAGCAGCGTATTTACTAGCGGGCGGGGTGAGCAGTTCTTC
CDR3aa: CASSVFTSGRGEQFF

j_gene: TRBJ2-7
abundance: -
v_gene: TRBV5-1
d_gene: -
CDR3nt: TGCGCCAGCAGCTTAGCTAGCTCCTACGAGCAGTACTTC
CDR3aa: CASSLASSYEQYF

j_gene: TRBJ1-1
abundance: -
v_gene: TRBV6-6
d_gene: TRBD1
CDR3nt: TGTGCCAGCAGTCCGGACAGGGCGCTCCTTGAAGCTTTCTTT
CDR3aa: CASSPDRALLEAFF

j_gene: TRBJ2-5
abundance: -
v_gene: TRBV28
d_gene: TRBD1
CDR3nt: TGTGCCAGCAGTTTCTGGGGGGACAGGGGCCCGAAAGAGACCCAGTACTTC
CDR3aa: CASSFWGDRGPKETQYF

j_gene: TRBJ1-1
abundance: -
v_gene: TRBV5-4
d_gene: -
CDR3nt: TGTGCCAGCAGCTTGGGGGGAGGCGGATTCACTGAAGCTTTCTTT
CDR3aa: CASSLGGGGFTEAFF

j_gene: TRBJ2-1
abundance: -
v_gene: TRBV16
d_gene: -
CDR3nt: TGTGCCAGCAGCCAATCAGAGTACAATGAGCAGTTCTTC
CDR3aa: CASSQSEYNEQFF

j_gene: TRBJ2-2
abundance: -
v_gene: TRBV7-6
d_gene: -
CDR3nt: TGTGCCAGCAGCTTCACACAGGGGAACACCGGGGAGCTGTTTTTT
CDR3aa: CASSFTQGNTGELFF

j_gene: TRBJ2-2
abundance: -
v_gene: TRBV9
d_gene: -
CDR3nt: TGTGCCAGCAGCGTACAGGTTTTGTCCGGGGAGCTGTTTTTT
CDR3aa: CASSVQVLSGELFF

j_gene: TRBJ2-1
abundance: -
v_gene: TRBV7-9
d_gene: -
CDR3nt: TGTGCCAGCAGCTTATCATTAGCGTACTATGAGCAGTTCTTC
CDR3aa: CASSLSLAYYEQFF

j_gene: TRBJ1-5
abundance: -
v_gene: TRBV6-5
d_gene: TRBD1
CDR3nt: TGTGCCAGCAGTTCCCGACAGGGTGGTCAGCCCCAGCATTTT
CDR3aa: CASSSRQGGQPQHF

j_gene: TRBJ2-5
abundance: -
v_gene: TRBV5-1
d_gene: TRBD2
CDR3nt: TGCGCCAGCCCTCCGGGGGGGGCACAAGAGTCGGCCCAGTACTTC
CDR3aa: CASPPGGAQESAQYF

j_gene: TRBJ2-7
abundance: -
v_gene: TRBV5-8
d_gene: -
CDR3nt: TGTGCCAGCAGCCCGTACTACGAGCAGTACTTC
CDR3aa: CASSPYYEQYF

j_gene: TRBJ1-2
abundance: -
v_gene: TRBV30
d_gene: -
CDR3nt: TGTGCCTCGAAGGGGGTCAGCTTTTATGGCTACACCTTC
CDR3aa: CASKGVSFYGYTF

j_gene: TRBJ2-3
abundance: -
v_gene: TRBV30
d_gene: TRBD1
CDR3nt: TGTGCCTGGAAAGGAACAGGGGGCGGGTTAGCCTTCACAGATACGCAGTATTTT
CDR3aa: CAWKGTGGGLAFTDTQYF

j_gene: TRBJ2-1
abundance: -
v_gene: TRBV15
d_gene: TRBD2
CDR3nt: TGTGCCACCAGTGAGACTAGCGGGATCCACAATGAGCAGTTCTTC
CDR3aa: CATSETSGIHNEQFF

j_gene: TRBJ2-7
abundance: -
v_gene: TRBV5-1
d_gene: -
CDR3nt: TGCGCCAGCAGCTACCGGACAGACGGGACTATCGAGCAGTACTTC
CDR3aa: CASSYRTDGTIEQYF

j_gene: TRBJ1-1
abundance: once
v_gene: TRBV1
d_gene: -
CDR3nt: TGCACCAGCAGCCACGGAACAGACGGTATGAACACTGAAGCTTTCTTT
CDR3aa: CTSSHGTDGMNTEAFF

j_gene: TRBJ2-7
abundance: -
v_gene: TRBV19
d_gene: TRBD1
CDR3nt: TGTGCCAGTAGTTCACTCGACAGGGACGGCTACGAGCAGTACTTC
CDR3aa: CASSSLDRDGYEQYF

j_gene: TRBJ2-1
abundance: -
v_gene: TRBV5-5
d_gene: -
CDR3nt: TGTGCCAGCCAGGGACTCAACAATGAGCAGTTCTTC
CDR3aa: CASQGLNNEQFF

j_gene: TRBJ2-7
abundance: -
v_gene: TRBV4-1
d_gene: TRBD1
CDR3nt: TGCGCCAGCAGCCCCCGGGACAGGGACCACGAGCAGTACTTC
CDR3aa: CASSPRDRDHEQYF

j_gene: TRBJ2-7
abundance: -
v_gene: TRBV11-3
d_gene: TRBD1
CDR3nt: TGTGCCAGCAGCCCACAGGGGGTAGGCTCAGGCGAGCAGTACTTC
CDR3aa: CASSPQGVGSGEQYF

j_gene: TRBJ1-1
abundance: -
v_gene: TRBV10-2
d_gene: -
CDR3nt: TGCGCCAGCTCGGGGGGCCGGCCGAACACTGAAGCTTTCTTT
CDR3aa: CASSGGRPNTEAFF

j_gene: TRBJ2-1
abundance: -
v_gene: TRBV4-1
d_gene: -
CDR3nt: TGCGCCAGCAGCCGTCGCGGACTATCCTACAATGAGCAGTTCTTC
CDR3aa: CASSRRGLSYNEQFF

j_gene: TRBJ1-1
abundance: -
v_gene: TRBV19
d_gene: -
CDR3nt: TGTGCCAGTAGGTTCATGAACACTGAAGCTTTCTTT
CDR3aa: CASRFMNTEAFF

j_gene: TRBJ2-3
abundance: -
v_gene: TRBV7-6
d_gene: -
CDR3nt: TGTGCCAGCAGCCGCGGTGGGTCCGCAGATACGCAGTATTTT
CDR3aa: CASSRGGSADTQYF

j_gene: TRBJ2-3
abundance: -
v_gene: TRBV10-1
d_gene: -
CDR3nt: TGCGCCAGCAGTGATTCGGTTGGCGGGACAGATACGCAGTATTTT
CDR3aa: CASSDSVGGTDTQYF

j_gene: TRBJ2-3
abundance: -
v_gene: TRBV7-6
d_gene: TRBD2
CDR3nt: TGTGCCAGCAGCTCTTATCTAGCGGGGGACACAGATACGCAGTATTTT
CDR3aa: CASSSYLAGDTDTQYF

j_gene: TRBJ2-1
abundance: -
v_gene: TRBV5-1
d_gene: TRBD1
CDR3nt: TGCGCCAGCACCCCCGGGACAGGGCCCAATGAGCAGTTCTTC
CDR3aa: CASTPGTGPNEQFF

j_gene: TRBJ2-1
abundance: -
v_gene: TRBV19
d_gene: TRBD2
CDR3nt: TGTGCCAGTAGTATTCGTCTAGCGGGAGAGGATGAGCAGTTCTTC
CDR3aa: CASSIRLAGEDEQFF

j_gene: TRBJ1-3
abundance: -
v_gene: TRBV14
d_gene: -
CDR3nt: TGTGCCAGCAGCCAAAACGGGAGGACCATATATTTT
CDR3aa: CASSQNGRTIYF

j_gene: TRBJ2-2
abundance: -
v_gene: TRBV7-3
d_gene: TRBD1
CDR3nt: TGTGCCAGCAGCTCAATGGCGGGCAGGGGGTACGGGGAGCTGTTTTTT
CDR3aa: CASSSMAGRGYGELFF

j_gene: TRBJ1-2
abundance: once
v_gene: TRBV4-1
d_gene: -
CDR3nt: TGCGCCAGCAGCCCTGCCGCGGGTGTGGTAAATGGCTACACCTTC
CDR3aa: CASSPAAGVVNGYTF

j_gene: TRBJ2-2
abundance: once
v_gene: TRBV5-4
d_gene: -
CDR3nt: TGTGCCAGCAGCTCGATGGGAGTCCTATTCGGGGAGCTGTTTTTT
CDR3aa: CASSSMGVLFGELFF

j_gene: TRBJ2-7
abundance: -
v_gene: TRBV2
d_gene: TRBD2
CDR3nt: TGTGCCAGCAGCGAATCTAGCGGGGGGACCTACTACGAGCAGTACTTC
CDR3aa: CASSESSGGTYYEQYF

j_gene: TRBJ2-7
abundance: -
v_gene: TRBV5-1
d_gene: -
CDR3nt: TGCGCCAGCAGCTCCTTCCCGACTGTCTCCTACGAGCAGTACTTC
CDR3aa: CASSSFPTVSYEQYF

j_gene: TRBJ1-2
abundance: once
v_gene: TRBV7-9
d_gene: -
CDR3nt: TGTGCCAGCAGCTTACTTATGGGCGACGGCTACACCTTC
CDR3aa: CASSLLMGDGYTF

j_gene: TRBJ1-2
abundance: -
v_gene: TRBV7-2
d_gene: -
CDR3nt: TGTGCCAGCAGCCTCCGAGGGGGTTCTAACTATGGCTACACCTTC
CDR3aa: CASSLRGGSNYGYTF

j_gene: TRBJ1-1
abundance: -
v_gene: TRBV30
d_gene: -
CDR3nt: TGTGCCTGGTCGTCTCGGTTGAACACTGAAGCTTTCTTT
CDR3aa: CAWSSRLNTEAFF

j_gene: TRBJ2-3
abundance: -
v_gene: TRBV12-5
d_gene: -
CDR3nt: TGTGCTAGTGGTTTGGTACCGACAGGCCGATCTAGCACAGATACGCAGTATTTT
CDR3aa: CASGLVPTGRSSTDTQYF